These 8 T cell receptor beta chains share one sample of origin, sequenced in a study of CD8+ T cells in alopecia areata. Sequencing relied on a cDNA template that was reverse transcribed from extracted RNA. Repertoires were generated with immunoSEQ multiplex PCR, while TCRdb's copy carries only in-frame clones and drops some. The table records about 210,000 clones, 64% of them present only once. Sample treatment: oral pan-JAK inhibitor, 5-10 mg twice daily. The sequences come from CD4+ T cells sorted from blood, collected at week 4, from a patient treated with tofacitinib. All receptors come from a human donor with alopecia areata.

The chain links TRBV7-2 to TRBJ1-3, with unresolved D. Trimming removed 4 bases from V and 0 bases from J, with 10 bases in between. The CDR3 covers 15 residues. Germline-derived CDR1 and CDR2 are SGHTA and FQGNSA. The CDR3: CASSYTAFSGNTIYF. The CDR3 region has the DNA TGTGCCAGCAGCTACACAGCGTTCTCTGGAAACACCATATATTTT.

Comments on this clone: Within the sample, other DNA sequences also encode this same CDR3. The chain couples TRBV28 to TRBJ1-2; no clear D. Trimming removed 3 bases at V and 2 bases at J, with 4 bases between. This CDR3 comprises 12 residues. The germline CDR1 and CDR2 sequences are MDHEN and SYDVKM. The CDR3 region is CASSLRNYGYTF. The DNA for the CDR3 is TGTGCCAGCAGTTTGAGAAACTATGGCTACACCTTC.

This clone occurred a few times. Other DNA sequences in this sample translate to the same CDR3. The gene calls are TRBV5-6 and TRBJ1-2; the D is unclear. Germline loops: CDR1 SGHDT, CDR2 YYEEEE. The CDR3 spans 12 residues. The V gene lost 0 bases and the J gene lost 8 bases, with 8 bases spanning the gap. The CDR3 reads CASSLEGGGYTF. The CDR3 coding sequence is TGTGCCAGCAGCTTGGAGGGCGGAGGCTACACCTTC.

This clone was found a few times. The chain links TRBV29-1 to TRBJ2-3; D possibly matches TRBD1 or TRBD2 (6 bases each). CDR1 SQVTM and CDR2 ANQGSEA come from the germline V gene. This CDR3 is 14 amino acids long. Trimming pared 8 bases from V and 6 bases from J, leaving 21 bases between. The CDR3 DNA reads TGCAGCACCGTTAAGTCAGGGGAGGTGGATACGCAGTATTTT. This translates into CSTVKSGEVDTQYF.

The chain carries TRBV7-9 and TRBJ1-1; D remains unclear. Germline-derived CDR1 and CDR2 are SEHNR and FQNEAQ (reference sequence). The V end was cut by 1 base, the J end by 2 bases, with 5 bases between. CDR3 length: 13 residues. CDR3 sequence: CASSLERNTEAFF. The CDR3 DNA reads TGTGCCAGCAGCTTAGAGAGAAACACTGAAGCTTTCTTT.

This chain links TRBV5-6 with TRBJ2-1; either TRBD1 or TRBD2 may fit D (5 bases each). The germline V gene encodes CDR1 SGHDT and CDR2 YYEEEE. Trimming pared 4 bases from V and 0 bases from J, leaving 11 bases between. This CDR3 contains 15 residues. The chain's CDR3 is CASSRDPSSYNEQFF. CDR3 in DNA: TGTGCCAGCAGCCGGGACCCGAGCTCCTACAATGAGCAGTTCTTC.

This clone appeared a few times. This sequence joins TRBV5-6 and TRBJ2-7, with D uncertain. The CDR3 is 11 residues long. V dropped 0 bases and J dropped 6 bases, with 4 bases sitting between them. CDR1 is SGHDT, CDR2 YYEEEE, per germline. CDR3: CASSLAVEQYF. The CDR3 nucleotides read TGTGCCAGCAGCTTGGCCGTCGAGCAGTACTTC.

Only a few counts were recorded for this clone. CDR3 sequence (DNA): TGTGCCAGCTCACCACAGGGCGATCAGCCCCAGCATTTT. This encodes CASSPQGDQPQHF. The V gene is TRBV18, the J gene TRBJ1-5; unclear D gene. This CDR3 region has 13 residues. Per the germline V gene, CDR1 is KGHSH and CDR2 is LQKENI. The ends were cut back, 1 base at V and 5 bases at J, with 6 bases in the middle.